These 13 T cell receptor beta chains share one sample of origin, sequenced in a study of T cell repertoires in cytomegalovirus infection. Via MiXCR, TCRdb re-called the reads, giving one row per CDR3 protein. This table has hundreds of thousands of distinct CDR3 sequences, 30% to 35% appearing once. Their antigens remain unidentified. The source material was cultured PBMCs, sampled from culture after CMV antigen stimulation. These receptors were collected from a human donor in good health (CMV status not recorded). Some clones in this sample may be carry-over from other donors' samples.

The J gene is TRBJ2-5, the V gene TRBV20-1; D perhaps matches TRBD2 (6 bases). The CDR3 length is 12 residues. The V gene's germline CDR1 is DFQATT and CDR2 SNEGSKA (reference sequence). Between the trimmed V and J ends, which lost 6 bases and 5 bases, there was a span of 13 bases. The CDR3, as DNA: TGCAGTGCCCATTGGAGGGAGGAGACCCAGTACTTC. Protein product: CSAHWREETQYF.

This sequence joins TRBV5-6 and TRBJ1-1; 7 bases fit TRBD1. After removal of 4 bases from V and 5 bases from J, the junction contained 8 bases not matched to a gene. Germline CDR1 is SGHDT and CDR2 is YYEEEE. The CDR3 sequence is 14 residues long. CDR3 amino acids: CASSRRQGWTEAFF. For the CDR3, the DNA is TGTGCCAGCAGCAGAAGACAGGGCTGGACTGAAGCTTTCTTT.

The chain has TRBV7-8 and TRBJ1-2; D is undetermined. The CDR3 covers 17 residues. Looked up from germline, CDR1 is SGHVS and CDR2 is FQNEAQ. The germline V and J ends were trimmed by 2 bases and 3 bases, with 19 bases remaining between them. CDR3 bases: TGTGCCAGCAGCTTAAGATCCGGCCGCAGTGTCGACTATGGCTACACCTTC. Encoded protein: CASSLRSGRSVDYGYTF.

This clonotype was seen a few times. CDR3 bases: TGTGCCAGCAGCCCCCGGGACAGGGCAGAAGCTTTCTTT. The encoded protein is CASSPRDRAEAFF. The rearrangement links TRBV7-9 to TRBJ1-1; TRBD1 agrees at 9 bases. The length of the CDR3 is 13 residues. J was trimmed by 8 bases and V by 5 bases; bases with no gene match: 6. Germline V gives CDR1 SEHNR, CDR2 FQNEAQ (reference sequence).

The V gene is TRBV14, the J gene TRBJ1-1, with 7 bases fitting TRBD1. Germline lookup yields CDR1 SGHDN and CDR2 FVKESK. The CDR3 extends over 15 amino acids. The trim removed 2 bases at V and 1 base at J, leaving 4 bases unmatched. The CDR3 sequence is CASSQYRGWNTEAFF. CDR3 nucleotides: TGTGCCAGCAGCCAATACAGGGGTTGGAACACTGAAGCTTTCTTT.

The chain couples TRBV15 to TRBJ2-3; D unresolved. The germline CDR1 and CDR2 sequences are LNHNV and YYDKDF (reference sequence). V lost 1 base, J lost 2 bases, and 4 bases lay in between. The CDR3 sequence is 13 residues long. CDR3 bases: TGTGCCACCAGCAGAGGGACCACAGATACGCAGTATTTT. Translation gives CATSRGTTDTQYF. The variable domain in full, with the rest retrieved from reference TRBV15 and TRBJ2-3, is DAMVIQNPRYQVTQFGKPVTLSCSQTLNHNVMYWYQQKSSQAPKLLFHYYDKDFNNEADTPDNFQSRRPNTSFCFLDIRSPGLGDTAMYLCATSRGTTDTQYFGPGTRLTVL.

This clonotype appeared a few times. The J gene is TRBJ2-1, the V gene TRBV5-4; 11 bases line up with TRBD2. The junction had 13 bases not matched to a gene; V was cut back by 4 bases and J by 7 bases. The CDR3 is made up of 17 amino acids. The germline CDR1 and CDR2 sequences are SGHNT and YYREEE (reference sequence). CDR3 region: CASSRGLAGGFANEQFF. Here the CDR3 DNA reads TGTGCCAGCAGCCGAGGTCTAGCGGGAGGATTCGCTAATGAGCAGTTCTTC. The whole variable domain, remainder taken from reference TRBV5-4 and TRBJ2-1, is ETGVTQSPTHLIKTRGQQVTLRCSSQSGHNTVSWYQQALGQGPQFIFQYYREEENGRGNFPPRFSGLQFPNYSSELNVNALELDDSALYLCASSRGLAGGFANEQFFGPGTRLTVL.

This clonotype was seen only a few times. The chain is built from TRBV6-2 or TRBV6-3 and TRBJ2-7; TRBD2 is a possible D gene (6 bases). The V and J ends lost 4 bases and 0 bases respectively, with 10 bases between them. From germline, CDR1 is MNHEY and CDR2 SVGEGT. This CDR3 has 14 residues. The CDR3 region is CASSSWDSSYEQYF. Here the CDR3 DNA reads TGTGCCAGCAGTTCCTGGGACTCCTCCTACGAGCAGTACTTC.

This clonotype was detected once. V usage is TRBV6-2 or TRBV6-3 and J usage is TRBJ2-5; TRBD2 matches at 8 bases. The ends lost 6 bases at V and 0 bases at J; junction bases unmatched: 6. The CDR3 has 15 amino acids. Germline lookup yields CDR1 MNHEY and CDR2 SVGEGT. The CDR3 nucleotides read TGTGCCAGCAGACGAGGACTAGCCGACCAAGAGACCCAGTACTTC. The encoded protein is CASRRGLADQETQYF.

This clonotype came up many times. The CDR3 sequence is CASSLEYEQYF. Here the CDR3 DNA reads TGTGCCAGCAGCTTAGAGTACGAGCAGTACTTC. The genes are TRBV7-2 and TRBJ2-7; D call uncertain. The length of the CDR3 is 11 residues. V was pared by 1 base and J by 4 bases, with 2 bases between. The germline CDR1 and CDR2 sequences are SGHTA and FQGNSA. Using reference TRBV7-2 and TRBJ2-7 for the parts outside the CDR3, the full variable domain is GAGVSQSPSNKVTEKGKDVELRCDPISGHTALYWYRQSLGQGLEFLIYFQGNSAPDKSGLPSDRFSAERTGGSVSTLTIQRTQQEDSAVYLCASSLEYEQYFGPGTRLTVT.

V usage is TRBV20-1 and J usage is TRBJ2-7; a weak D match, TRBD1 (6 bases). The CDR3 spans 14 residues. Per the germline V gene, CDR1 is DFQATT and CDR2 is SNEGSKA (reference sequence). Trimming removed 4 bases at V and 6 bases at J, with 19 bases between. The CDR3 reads CSANPDRSPSEQYF. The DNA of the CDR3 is TGCAGTGCTAATCCCGACAGGAGCCCTTCCGAGCAGTACTTC.

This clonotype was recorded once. CDR3 protein: CASVGTNTEAFF. CDR3 coding DNA: TGTGCCAGCGTCGGGACGAACACTGAAGCTTTCTTT. The chain couples TRBV4-2 to TRBJ1-1, with D possibly being TRBD1 (5 bases). The CDR3 runs to 12 residues. The germline gives CDR1 LGHNA, CDR2 YNFKEQ. V lost 8 bases, J lost 1 base, and 8 bases lay in between.

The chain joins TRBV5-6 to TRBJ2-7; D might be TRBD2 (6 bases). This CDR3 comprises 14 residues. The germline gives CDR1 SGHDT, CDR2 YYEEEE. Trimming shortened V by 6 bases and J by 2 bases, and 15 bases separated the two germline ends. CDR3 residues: CASNPGLRTYEQYF. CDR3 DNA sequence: TGTGCCAGCAACCCGGGACTGAGAACCTACGAGCAGTACTTC.